This T cell receptor (beta chain) was recorded in a study of blood T cell repertoires in COVID-19 (dated by TCRdb to the early 2020s). With regard to the full study: The collaborator samples originated in the United States, Italy and Spain and spanned the acute and convalescent phases of COVID-19. The samples were drawn from the first 160 participants of the ongoing ImmuneRACE study and from roughly 1,300 subjects provided by 6 global collaborators. The sample metadata nearly always contained a de-identified subject ID, COVID-19 status, age in years and sex. HLA class I and class II types, where available, came from metadata supplied by the sample provider rather than from assay-based typing. Deeply sampled blood TCRbeta repertoires from subjects exposed to, actively infected with, or recovered from COVID-19 were included in the dataset. The repertoires were released in a freely available public database intended as a resource for research on the immune response to SARS-CoV-2. The prospective study material was composed of cDNA or gDNA derived from T cells, B-cell-depleted T cells, or PBMCs. What the study reported, not specific to this receptor: Clinical and demographic metadata were provided uncurated, with the amount varying by source and participant.

The CDR3 sequence holds 13 residues, the cysteine and phenylalanine included. The retained sequence is limited to the CDR3, 39 bases, with the frame set at the first base. For CDR1 and CDR2, the germline V gene lists KGHSH and LQKENI. The V end loses 3 bases and the J end loses 4 bases, and a stretch of 7 bases separates them. For this clone: It has no known antigen specificity. No per-base quality is available; no much larger clone lies one base away. The same CDR3 also results from other DNA sequences found in this sample.

Whole blood was collected in K2EDTA tubes by collaborating institutions according to the institutions' own protocols. For TCRbeta analysis, collaborators shipped samples in one of three forms: frozen whole blood, isolated PBMCs, or DNA extracted from either of those sample types. TCRbeta CDR3 regions were amplified from genomic DNA by means of the immunoSEQ Assay, a bias-controlled multiplex PCR. Per the authors' processing: The number of nucleated cells in each sample was estimated from the amplification of reference gene primers within the assay. To quantify the absolute abundance of each unique TCRbeta CDR3 rearrangement, sequence reads were collapsed and filtered. For each sample, productive Simpson clonality was calculated as the square root of Simpson's diversity index over productive rearrangements. TCRdb took this table from immuneACCESS and kept in-frame rearrangements with V and J called. Such tables lack part of the clones; where checked against another copy, unresolved V genes explain under half of the gap, and the rest is unexplained. For V, J and clone size, that table is used; D and trimming come from the DNA. For this sample the table gives around 100,000 clones, of which about nine tenths were detected only once. 2.1% of the sample belongs to the ten largest clones.

The specimen sequenced was peripheral blood. Recombination connected TRBV18 to TRBJ1-5; the best D guess is TRBD1, with 6 bases matching. The source of this sequence is a middle-aged man with active COVID-19. The CDR3 in this case is CASSPGQNQPQHF. The DNA sequence is TGTGCCAGCTCACCCGGACAGAATCAGCCCCAGCATTTT. The full variable domain, completed from the reference TRBV18 and TRBJ1-5 proteins outside the CDR3, reads NAGVMQNPRHLVRRRGQEARLRCSPMKGHSHVYWYRQLPEEGLKFMVYLQKENIIDESGMPKERFSAEFPKEGPSILRIQQVVRGDSAAYFCASSPGQNQPQHFGDGTRLSIL.